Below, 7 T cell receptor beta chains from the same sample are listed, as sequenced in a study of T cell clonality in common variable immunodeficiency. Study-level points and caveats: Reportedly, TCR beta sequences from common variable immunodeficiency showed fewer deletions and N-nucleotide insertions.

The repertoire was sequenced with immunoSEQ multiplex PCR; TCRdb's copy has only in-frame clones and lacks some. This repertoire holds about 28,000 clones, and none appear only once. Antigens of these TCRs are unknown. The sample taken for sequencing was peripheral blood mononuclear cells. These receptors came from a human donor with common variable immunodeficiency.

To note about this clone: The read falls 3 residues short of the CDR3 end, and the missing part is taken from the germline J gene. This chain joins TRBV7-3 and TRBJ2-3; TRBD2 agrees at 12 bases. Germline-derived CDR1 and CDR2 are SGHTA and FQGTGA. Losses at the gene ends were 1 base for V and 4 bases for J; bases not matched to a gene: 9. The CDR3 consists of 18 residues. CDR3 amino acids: CASSLMASGGAGADTQYF. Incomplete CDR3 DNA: TGTGCCAGCAGCTTAATGGCTAGCGGGGGGGCCGGGGCAGATACG.

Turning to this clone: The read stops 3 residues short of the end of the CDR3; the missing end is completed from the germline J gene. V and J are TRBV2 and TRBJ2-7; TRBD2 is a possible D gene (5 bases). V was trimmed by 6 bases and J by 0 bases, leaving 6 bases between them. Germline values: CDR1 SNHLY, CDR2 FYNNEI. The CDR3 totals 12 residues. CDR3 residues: CASRDFSYEQYF. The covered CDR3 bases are TGTGCCAGCAGGGACTTCTCCTACGAG.

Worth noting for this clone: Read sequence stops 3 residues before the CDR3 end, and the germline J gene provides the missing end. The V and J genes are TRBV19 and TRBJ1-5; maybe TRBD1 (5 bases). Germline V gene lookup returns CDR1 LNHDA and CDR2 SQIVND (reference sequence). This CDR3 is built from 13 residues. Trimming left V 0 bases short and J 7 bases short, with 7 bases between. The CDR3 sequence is CASSIEGGQPQHF. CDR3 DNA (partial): TGTGCCAGTAGTATAGAGGGGGGGCAGCCC.

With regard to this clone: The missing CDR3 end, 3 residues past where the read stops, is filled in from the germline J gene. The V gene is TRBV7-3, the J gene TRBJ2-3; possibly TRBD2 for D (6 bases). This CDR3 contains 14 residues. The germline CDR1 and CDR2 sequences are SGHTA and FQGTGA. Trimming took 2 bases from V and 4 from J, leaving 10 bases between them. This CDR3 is CASSLGGAADTQYF. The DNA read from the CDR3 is TGTGCCAGCAGCTTAGGAGGGGCGGCAGATACG.

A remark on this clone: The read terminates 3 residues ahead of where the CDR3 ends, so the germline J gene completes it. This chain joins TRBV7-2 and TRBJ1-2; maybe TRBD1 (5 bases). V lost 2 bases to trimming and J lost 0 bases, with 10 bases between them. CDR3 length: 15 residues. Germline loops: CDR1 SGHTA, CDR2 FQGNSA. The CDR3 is CASSLSGGANYGYTF. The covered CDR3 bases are TGTGCCAGCAGCTTATCGGGGGGAGCTAACTATGGC.

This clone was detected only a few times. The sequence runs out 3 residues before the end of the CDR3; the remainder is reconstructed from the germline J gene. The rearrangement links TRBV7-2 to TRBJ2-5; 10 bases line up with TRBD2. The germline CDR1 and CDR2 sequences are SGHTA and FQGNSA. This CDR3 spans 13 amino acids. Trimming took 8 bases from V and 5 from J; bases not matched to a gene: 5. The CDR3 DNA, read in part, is TGTGCCAGCGGTAGCGGGGGGTGGGAGACC. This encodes CASGSGGWET. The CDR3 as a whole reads CASGSGGWETQYF.

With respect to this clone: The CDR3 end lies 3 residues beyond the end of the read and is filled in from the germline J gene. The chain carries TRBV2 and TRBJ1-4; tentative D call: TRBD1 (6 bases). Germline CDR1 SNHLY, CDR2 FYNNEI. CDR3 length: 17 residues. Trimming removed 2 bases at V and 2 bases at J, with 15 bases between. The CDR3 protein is CASSERGGAGTNEKLFF. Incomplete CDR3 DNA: TGTGCCAGCAGTGAAAGGGGGGGCGCAGGCACTAATGAAAAA.